The subject of this entry is one T cell receptor (beta chain). Its antigen is currently unknown. Other DNA sequences within the sample encode an identical CDR3. The sample is drawn from a study of Ad26.COV2.S vaccination and SARS-CoV-2 variants. As for treatment: 15 to 20 received Ad26.COV2.S at low or high dose, single or two shots; about 5 received placebo; per-sample allocation not given. Specimen acquisition occurred on day 63 following the initial vaccine or placebo injection. An adult aged 18-55 years in Boston served as the donor. Overall study findings and caveats: Comparable non-spike TCR breadth was observed in vaccine and placebo recipients.

The CDR3 extends over 14 amino acids. V lost 0 bases, J lost 2 bases, and 1 base stayed unmatched. Germline CDR1 reads SGHTA; CDR2 reads FQGNSA. The assay was immunoSEQ multiplex PCR, and TCRdb's table has in-frame clones only and misses some. The sample carries more than 350,000 clones, over 75% recorded once. The rearrangement uses TRBV7-2 and TRBJ2-7; TRBD2 matches at 7 bases. This TCR was sampled from a person aged 18-65 years who received the Ad26.COV2.S COVID-19 vaccine or a placebo. This specimen was peripheral blood, taken in a trial of Ad26.COV2.S vaccine versus placebo. CDR3 residues: CASSLAGGPYEQYF. In nucleotides, the CDR3 is TGTGCCAGCAGCTTAGCGGGAGGGCCCTACGAGCAGTACTTC.